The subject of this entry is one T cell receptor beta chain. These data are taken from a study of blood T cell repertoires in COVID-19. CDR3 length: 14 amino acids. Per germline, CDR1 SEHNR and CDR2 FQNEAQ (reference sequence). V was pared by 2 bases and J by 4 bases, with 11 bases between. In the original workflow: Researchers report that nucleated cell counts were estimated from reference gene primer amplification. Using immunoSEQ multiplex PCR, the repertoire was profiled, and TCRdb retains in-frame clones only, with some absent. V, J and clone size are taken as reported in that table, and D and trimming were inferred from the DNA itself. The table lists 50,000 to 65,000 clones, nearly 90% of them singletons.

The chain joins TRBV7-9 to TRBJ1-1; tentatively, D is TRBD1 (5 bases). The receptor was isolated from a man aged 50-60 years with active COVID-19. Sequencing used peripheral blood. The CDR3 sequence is CASSLSMGGTEAFF. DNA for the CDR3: TGTGCCAGCAGCTTAAGTATGGGGGGCACTGAAGCTTTCTTT.